The 19 T cell receptor beta chains presented below share a single source sample, sequenced in a study of blood T cell repertoires in COVID-19. Assay used: immunoSEQ multiplex PCR; TCRdb lists only in-frame clones, some missing. The sample has about 290,000 clones, approximately 90% seen once. The specimen sequenced was peripheral blood. These receptors originate from a man between 35 and 55 years old with acute or convalescent COVID-19.

The chain is built from TRBV9 and TRBJ2-2; TRBD1 aligns across 10 bases. The V gene end was trimmed by 3 bases and the J gene end by 5 bases; junction bases not matched to a gene: 7. The CDR3 runs to 16 residues. The germline V gene encodes CDR1 SGDLS and CDR2 YYNGEE. As DNA, the CDR3 is TGTGCCAGCAGCGCTTTAGGACAGGGGGTTACCGGGGAGCTGTTTTTT. It is translated as CASSALGQGVTGELFF.

This clone appeared once. The rearrangement links TRBV21-1 to TRBJ1-6; no check of the table's D call, TRBD1, against the DNA was made. TRBV21-1 is assigned pseudogene status. The length of the CDR3 is 17 residues. CDR3 residues: CASLGKASQDRNSPLHF. In nucleotides, the CDR3 is TGTGCCAGCCTAGGGAAGGCCTCACAGGACAGAAATTCACCCCTCCACTTT.

The chain carries TRBV11-2 and TRBJ2-6; D unresolved. Trimming removed 7 bases at V and 2 bases at J, with 12 bases between. In germline, CDR1 is SGHAT, CDR2 FQNNGV. The CDR3 covers 15 residues. This chain's CDR3 is CASNPGFPGANVLTF. The CDR3 DNA is TGTGCCAGCAACCCCGGGTTCCCTGGGGCCAACGTCCTGACTTTC.

The rearrangement links TRBV7-8 to TRBJ2-7; TRBD1 is a possible D gene (7 bases). The CDR3 runs 19 residues. V was shortened by 1 base and J by 1 base, with 23 bases between the two germline ends. Per the germline V gene, CDR1 is SGHVS and CDR2 is FQNEAQ. The CDR3 nucleotides read TGTGCCAGCAGCTTAGGACGTGGAGGGGGCCCTCCCCTTTCCTACGAGCAGTACTTC. Translated, it gives CASSLGRGGGPPLSYEQYF.

This chain connects TRBV7-9 to TRBJ1-5; 10 positions agree with TRBD1. Germline V lookup: CDR1 SEHNR, CDR2 FQNEAQ (reference sequence). The CDR3 covers 14 residues. V trimming: 5 bases; J trimming: 5 bases; junction bases outside the gene matches: 3. The CDR3 sequence is CASSRTGGDQPQHF. The CDR3 DNA sequence: TGTGCCAGCAGCCGGACAGGGGGTGATCAGCCCCAGCATTTT.

The V call is TRBV2, the J call TRBJ1-2; possible D gene TRBD1, 5 bases. The CDR3 contains 14 residues. V lost 2 bases and J lost 3, with 10 bases in between. CDR1 is SNHLY and CDR2 is FYNNEI in the germline V gene. The CDR3, as DNA: TGTGCCAGCAGTGAACAGGGACTCTACTATGGCTACACCTTC. Its protein product is CASSEQGLYYGYTF.

As for this clone: Other DNA sequences in the same sample also yield this CDR3. This chain links TRBV2 with TRBJ1-1; 10 bases are a match to TRBD1. V was clipped by 2 bases and J by 4 bases; unmatched bases: 4. The CDR3 is 15 amino acids. CDR1 is SNHLY, CDR2 FYNNEI, per germline. The CDR3 nucleotides read TGTGCCAGCAGTGAAAGAAGGACAGGGGGCACTGAAGCTTTCTTT. This encodes CASSERRTGGTEAFF.

The chain carries TRBV5-1 and TRBJ2-2; TRBD2 matches 8 bases. The CDR3 contains 17 residues. J gave up 4 bases and V 3 bases, and 11 bases lay outside the gene matches. Germline V gene sequence: CDR1 SGHRS, CDR2 YFSETQ. The CDR3 region is CASSWGASSGSTGELFF. CDR3 nucleotide sequence: TGCGCCAGCAGCTGGGGGGCGTCCAGCGGGAGCACCGGGGAGCTGTTTTTT. The whole variable domain, filled in from reference TRBV5-1 and TRBJ2-2, reads KAGVTQTPRYLIKTRGQQVTLSCSPISGHRSVSWYQQTPGQGLQFLFEYFSETQRNKGNFPGRFSGRQFSNSRSEMNVSTLELGDSALYLCASSWGASSGSTGELFFGEGSRLTVL.

The gene calls are TRBV18 and TRBJ1-2; D is ambiguous. CDR3 length: 13 amino acids. Germline V lookup: CDR1 KGHSH, CDR2 LQKENI. V was shortened by 3 bases and J by 8 bases, with 13 bases between the two germline ends. CDR3 loop: CASSPPSAGGYTF. The CDR3 DNA reads as TGTGCCAGCTCACCCCCAAGTGCGGGCGGCTACACCTTC.

This clone was recorded only once. The chain uses TRBV6-6 and TRBJ2-3, with TRBD2 matching over 7 bases. The germline V gene has CDR1 MNHNY and CDR2 SVGAGI (reference sequence). After removal of 4 bases from V and 3 bases from J, the junction contained 7 bases not matched to a gene. CDR3 length: 15 amino acids. The CDR3 sequence: CASSWGRGGTDTQYF. CDR3 in DNA: TGTGCCAGCAGTTGGGGTCGGGGAGGGACAGATACGCAGTATTTT.

This clone turned up a few times. This rearrangement joins TRBV7-9 to TRBJ2-3; 8 positions agree with TRBD1. V shed 5 bases and J 1 base; nucleotides not matched to a gene: 2. CDR1 and CDR2 from the germline V gene are SEHNR and FQNEAQ (reference sequence). The CDR3 is made up of 14 amino acids. The DNA for the CDR3 is TGTGCCAGCAGCCAGGGACAGGGCACAGATACGCAGTATTTT. Protein sequence: CASSQGQGTDTQYF. The whole variable domain, filled in from reference TRBV7-9 and TRBJ2-3, reads DTGVSQNPRHKITKRGQNVTFRCDPISEHNRLYWYRQTLGQGPEFLTYFQNEAQLEKSRLLSDRFSAERPKGSFSTLEIQRTEQGDSAMYLCASSQGQGTDTQYFGPGTRLTVL.

CDR3 region: CASRQGISYEQYF. The CDR3 nucleotides are TGTGCCAGCAGGCAGGGCATTTCCTACGAGCAGTACTTC. The chain links TRBV2 to TRBJ2-7; a weak D match, TRBD1 (5 bases). Germline V gene data show CDR1 as SNHLY and CDR2 as FYNNEI. This CDR3 has 13 residues. Trimming pared 6 bases from V and 1 base from J, leaving 10 bases between.

The chain has TRBV3-1 (or the pseudogene TRBV3-2) and TRBJ1-1, with 7 bases lining up with TRBD1. Germline V gene data show CDR1 as LGHDT and CDR2 as YNNKEL (reference sequence). V lost 4 bases, J lost 6 bases, and 8 bases stayed unmatched. The CDR3 covers 14 residues. CDR3 in amino acids: CASSPLGTAAEAFF. The CDR3 nucleotides read TGTGCCAGCAGCCCGCTTGGGACAGCCGCTGAAGCTTTCTTT.

Here the CDR3 reads CASSPEDRGYGYTF. The CDR3 coding sequence is TGTGCCAGCTCACCAGAAGACAGGGGCTATGGCTACACCTTC. The chain links TRBV18 to TRBJ1-2; 8 bases are shared with TRBD1. Germline CDR1 is KGHSH and CDR2 is LQKENI. Germline trimming cut 2 bases from V and 4 bases from J; bases unmatched to any gene: 3. This CDR3 contains 14 residues.

This clone came up once. The rearrangement uses TRBV5-4 and TRBJ1-5, with D unresolved. The CDR3 runs 13 residues. Trimming stripped 3 bases from V and 4 bases from J, with 8 bases between. Per germline, CDR1 SGHNT and CDR2 YYREEE (reference sequence). CDR3 amino acids: CASSYDRNQPQHF. The CDR3 nucleotides are TGTGCCAGCAGCTACGATCGGAATCAGCCCCAGCATTTT.

This chain joins TRBV5-1 and TRBJ1-1; D might be TRBD1 (6 bases). CDR1 and CDR2 from the germline V gene are SGHRS and YFSETQ. This CDR3 spans 15 amino acids. V was pared by 2 bases and J by 5 bases, with 16 bases between. Written as DNA, the CDR3 is TGCGCCAGCAGCTTATCCAGTTCTAGGGGGACTGAAGCTTTCTTT. Its translation: CASSLSSSRGTEAFF.

This chain joins TRBV6-5 and TRBJ1-2; D perhaps matches TRBD1 (5 bases). Trimming left V 6 bases short and J 4 bases short, with 15 bases between. The CDR3 is 14 amino acids. Per the germline V gene, CDR1 is MNHEY and CDR2 is SVGAGI. The CDR3 is CASSPRTQAYGYTF. In nucleotides, the CDR3 is TGTGCCAGCAGCCCACGGACACAGGCCTATGGCTACACCTTC.

This chain joins TRBV18 and TRBJ2-1, with 9 bases that match TRBD2. This CDR3 spans 16 amino acids. Looked up from germline, CDR1 is KGHSH and CDR2 is LQKENI. The junction had 3 bases not matched to a gene; V was cut back by 3 bases and J by 0 bases. The CDR3 loop reads CASSPSGGPSYNEQFF. The CDR3 DNA reads TGTGCCAGCTCACCTAGCGGGGGTCCCTCCTACAATGAGCAGTTCTTC. Variable domain in full (rest from reference TRBV18 and TRBJ2-1): NAGVMQNPRHLVRRRGQEARLRCSPMKGHSHVYWYRQLPEEGLKFMVYLQKENIIDESGMPKERFSAEFPKEGPSILRIQQVVRGDSAAYFCASSPSGGPSYNEQFFGPGTRLTVL.

J is TRBJ1-4 and V is TRBV7-6; D not resolved. V was trimmed by 2 bases and J by 4 bases, leaving 11 bases between them. Germline CDR1 SGHVS, CDR2 FNYEAQ. CDR3 length equals 15 residues. CDR3 sequence reads: CASSLFEADNEKLFF. For the CDR3, the DNA is TGTGCCAGCAGCTTATTCGAGGCCGATAATGAAAAACTGTTTTTT. Based on the CDR3 plus reference TRBV7-6 and TRBJ1-4, the full variable domain is GAGVSQSPRYKVTKRGQDVALRCDPISGHVSLYWYRQALGQGPEFLTYFNYEAQQDKSGLPNDRFSAERPEGSISTLTIQRTEQRDSAMYRCASSLFEADNEKLFFGSGTQLSVL.